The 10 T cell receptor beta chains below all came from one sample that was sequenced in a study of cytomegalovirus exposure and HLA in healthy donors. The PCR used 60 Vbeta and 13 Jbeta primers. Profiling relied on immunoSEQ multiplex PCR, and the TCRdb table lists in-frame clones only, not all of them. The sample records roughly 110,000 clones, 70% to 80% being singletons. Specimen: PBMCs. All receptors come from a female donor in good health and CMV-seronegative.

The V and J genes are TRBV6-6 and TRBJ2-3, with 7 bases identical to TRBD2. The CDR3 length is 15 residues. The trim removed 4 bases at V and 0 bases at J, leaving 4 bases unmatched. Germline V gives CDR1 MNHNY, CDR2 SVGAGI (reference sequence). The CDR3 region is CASSSGLGSTDTQYF. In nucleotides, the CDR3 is TGTGCCAGCAGTTCAGGACTAGGAAGCACAGATACGCAGTATTTT.

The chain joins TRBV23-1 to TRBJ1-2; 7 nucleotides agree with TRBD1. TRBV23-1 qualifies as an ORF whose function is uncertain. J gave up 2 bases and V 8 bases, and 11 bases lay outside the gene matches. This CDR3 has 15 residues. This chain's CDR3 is CASDHSGTVNYGYTF. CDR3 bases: TGCGCCAGCGATCATAGCGGGACAGTAAACTATGGCTACACCTTC.

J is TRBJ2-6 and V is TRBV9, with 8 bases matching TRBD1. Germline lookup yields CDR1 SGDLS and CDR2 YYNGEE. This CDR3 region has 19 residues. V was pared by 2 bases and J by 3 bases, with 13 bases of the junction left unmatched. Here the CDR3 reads CASSVRPAKDRDGANVLTF. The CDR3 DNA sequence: TGTGCCAGCAGCGTCAGGCCGGCGAAGGACAGGGATGGGGCCAACGTCCTGACTTTC.

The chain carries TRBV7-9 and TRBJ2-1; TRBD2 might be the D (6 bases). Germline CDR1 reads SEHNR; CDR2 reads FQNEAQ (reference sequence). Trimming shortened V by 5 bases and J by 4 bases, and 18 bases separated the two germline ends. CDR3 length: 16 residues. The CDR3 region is CASSPGTSLGYNEQFF. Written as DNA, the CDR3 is TGTGCCAGCAGCCCCGGGACTTCACTCGGGTACAATGAGCAGTTCTTC.

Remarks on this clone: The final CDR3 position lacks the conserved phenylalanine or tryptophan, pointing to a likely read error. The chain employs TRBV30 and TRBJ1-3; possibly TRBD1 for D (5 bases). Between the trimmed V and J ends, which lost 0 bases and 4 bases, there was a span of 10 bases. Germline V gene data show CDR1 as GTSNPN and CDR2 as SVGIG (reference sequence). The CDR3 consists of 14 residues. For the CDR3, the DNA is TGTGCCTGGAGTGTCGGGACTTACGGAAACACCATATATCTT. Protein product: CAWSVGTYGNTIYL.

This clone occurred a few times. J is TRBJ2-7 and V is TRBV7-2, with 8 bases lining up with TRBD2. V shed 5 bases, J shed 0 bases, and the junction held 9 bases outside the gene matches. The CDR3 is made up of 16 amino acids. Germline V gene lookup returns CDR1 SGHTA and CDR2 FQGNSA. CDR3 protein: CASSLSGGHTSYEQYF. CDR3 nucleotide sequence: TGTGCCAGCAGCCTGAGCGGGGGCCACACCTCCTACGAGCAGTACTTC.

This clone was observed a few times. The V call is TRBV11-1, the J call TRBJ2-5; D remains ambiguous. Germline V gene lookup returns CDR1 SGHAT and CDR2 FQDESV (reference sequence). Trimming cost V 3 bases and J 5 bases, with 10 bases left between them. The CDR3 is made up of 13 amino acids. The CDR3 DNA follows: TGTGCCAGCAGCTTCGGGTATGGGGAGACCCAGTACTTC. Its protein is CASSFGYGETQYF.

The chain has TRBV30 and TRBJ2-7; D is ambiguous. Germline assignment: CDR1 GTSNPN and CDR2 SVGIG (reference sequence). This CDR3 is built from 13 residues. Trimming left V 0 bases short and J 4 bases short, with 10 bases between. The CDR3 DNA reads TGTGCCTGGAGTGTACCAGGTCTTTACGAGCAGTACTTC. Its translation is CAWSVPGLYEQYF.

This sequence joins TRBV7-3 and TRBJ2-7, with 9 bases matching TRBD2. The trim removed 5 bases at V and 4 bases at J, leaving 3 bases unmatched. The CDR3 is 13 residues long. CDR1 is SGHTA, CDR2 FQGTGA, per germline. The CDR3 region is CASSPTSGYEQYF. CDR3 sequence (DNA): TGTGCCAGCAGCCCGACTAGCGGATACGAGCAGTACTTC.

The CDR3 reads CATSSGREGSAEQYF. The CDR3 nucleotides are TGTGCCACCAGCAGTGGACGGGAGGGTTCGGCCGAGCAGTACTTC. The rearrangement links TRBV15 to TRBJ2-7, with 8 bases aligning to TRBD2. There are 15 residues in the CDR3. CDR1 and CDR2 (germline): LNHNV, YYDKDF (reference sequence). The V gene end was trimmed by 3 bases and the J gene end by 6 bases; junction bases not matched to a gene: 10.